The 28 T cell receptor beta chains given below trace back to one sample, sequenced in a study of post-analysis software for immune sequencing data. Notes on the study in general: Higher frequency in patients than in controls was seen for roughly five TRBV segments, with TRBV5-6, TRBV5-1 and TRBV20-1 among them.

No cognate antigen is known for these TCRs. cDNA libraries of TCR beta carried unique molecular identifiers. In TCRdb, the PCR reads were re-called with MiXCR into one record per CDR3 protein. Found here are more than 500,000 distinct CDR3 sequences, about a third of them singletons; the top ten hold around 5.9%. Sample: blood. The receptors derive from a girl younger than 18 with multiple sclerosis.

V gene TRBV25-1 combines with J gene TRBJ2-7; the match to TRBD1 covers 7 bases. Germline CDR1 and CDR2: MGHDK and SYGVNS. J lost 3 bases, V lost 6 bases, and 11 bases had no gene match. This CDR3 spans 15 amino acids. CDR3 protein: CASRPHPGQNYEQYF. Here the CDR3 DNA reads TGTGCCAGCAGGCCCCACCCGGGACAGAACTACGAGCAGTACTTC.

This chain links TRBV3-1 with TRBJ2-7, with a possible D match to TRBD1 (6 bases). The germline V and J ends were trimmed by 1 base and 3 bases, with 10 bases remaining between them. Germline V gene lookup returns CDR1 LGHDT and CDR2 YNNKEL (reference sequence). The CDR3 length is 14 residues. The CDR3 loop is CASSQGDRRYEQYF. As DNA, the CDR3 is TGTGCCAGCAGCCAAGGTGACAGGCGCTACGAGCAGTACTTC.

This clonotype was detected only a few times. The chain combines TRBV5-6 with TRBJ1-4; 9 nucleotides align to TRBD1. The germline CDR1 and CDR2 sequences are SGHDT and YYEEEE. Trimming removed 4 bases from V and 7 bases from J; junction bases left unmatched: 2. The CDR3 consists of 13 residues. CDR3 protein: CASSRDRVEKLFF. CDR3 DNA: TGTGCCAGCAGCCGGGACAGGGTTGAAAAACTGTTTTTT.

The chain combines TRBV5-1 with TRBJ2-7; no reliable D call. The CDR3 extends over 17 amino acids. The V end was cut by 0 bases, the J end by 0 bases, with 16 bases between. Looked up from germline, CDR1 is SGHRS and CDR2 is YFSETQ. CDR3 nucleotides: TGCGCCAGCAGCTTGGCCTATCAGGCGGTGCGCTCCTACGAGCAGTACTTC. It is translated as CASSLAYQAVRSYEQYF.

This clonotype was seen many times. The gene calls are TRBV12-3 or TRBV12-4 and TRBJ2-3, with TRBD2 as a possible D gene (5 bases). Between the trimmed V and J ends, which lost 1 base and 7 bases, there was a span of 9 bases. The CDR3 spans 13 residues. CDR3 in amino acids: CASSLGSDYTQYF. The CDR3, as DNA: TGTGCCAGCAGTTTAGGGTCGGACTATACGCAGTATTTT.

This clonotype was counted only a few times. The V call is TRBV7-9, the J call TRBJ1-4, with D possibly matching TRBD1 (5 bases). CDR1 and CDR2 from the germline V gene are SEHNR and FQNEAQ (reference sequence). V was clipped by 4 bases and J by 2 bases, with 8 bases between them. This CDR3 contains 14 residues. The CDR3 protein is CASSSGRTNEKLFF. The CDR3 region has the DNA TGTGCCAGCAGCTCGGGACGGACTAATGAAAAACTGTTTTTT.

This clonotype was seen only a few times. The chain couples TRBV28 to TRBJ2-5, with 8 bases identical to TRBD1. The J call may not be correct, given that the DNA end is closer to TRBJ2-7. Germline assignment: CDR1 MDHEN and CDR2 SYDVKM. The CDR3 extends over 13 amino acids. The DNA for the CDR3 is TGTGCCAGCAGTTGGACAGGGTGGAGCGAGCAGTACTTC. Translation: CASSWTGWSEQYF.

This clonotype has just a few counts. This sequence joins TRBV4-1 and TRBJ1-1; D may be TRBD1 (5 bases). This CDR3 region has 13 residues. Germline V gives CDR1 MGHRA, CDR2 YSYEKL. The V gene lost 1 base and the J gene lost 6 bases, with 9 bases spanning the gap. The CDR3 is CASSQVGEAEAFF. CDR3 in DNA: TGCGCCAGCAGCCAAGTGGGGGAGGCTGAAGCTTTCTTT.

This clonotype was seen only a few times. V gene TRBV6-5 combines with J gene TRBJ1-5; D might be TRBD1 (6 bases). The CDR3 has 13 amino acids. Trimming shortened V by 7 bases and J by 5 bases, and 12 bases separated the two germline ends. The V gene's germline CDR1 is MNHEY and CDR2 SVGAGI. The CDR3 nucleotides are TGTGCCAGCAAGAGGGGGGGGGATCAGCCCCAGCATTTT. Protein: CASKRGGDQPQHF.

Here the CDR3 reads CASSLVGRVWISEQYF. The CDR3 nucleotides read TGTGCCAGCAGTTTAGTCGGCAGGGTCTGGATTAGTGAGCAGTACTTC. This sequence joins TRBV12-3 or TRBV12-4 and TRBJ2-7, with D perhaps TRBD1 (5 bases). Trimming pared 1 base from V and 7 bases from J, leaving 20 bases between. CDR3 length: 16 residues.

The V and J genes are TRBV5-1 and TRBJ1-1; D call uncertain. With 2 bases removed from V and 1 base from J, the gap between germline ends came to 9 bases. The CDR3 spans 14 residues. CDR1 is SGHRS, CDR2 YFSETQ, per germline. In DNA form, the CDR3 reads TGCGCCAGCAGCTTATCCAAAGGGAACACTGAAGCTTTCTTT. It yields the protein CASSLSKGNTEAFF.

This clonotype was found many times. The rearrangement links TRBV6-4 to TRBJ2-3; TRBD2 agrees at 7 bases. The CDR3 sequence is 15 residues long. J lost 2 bases, V lost 2 bases, and 4 bases had no gene match. In germline, CDR1 is MRHNA, CDR2 SNTAGT. The CDR3 DNA reads as TGTGCCAGCAGTGACCGGGGGGTCCCCACAGATACGCAGTATTTT. Translated, it gives CASSDRGVPTDTQYF.

Only a few counts were recorded for this clonotype. The CDR3 here is CASSHRGTGEVFGYTF. Here the CDR3 DNA reads TGTGCCAGCAGCCACCGTGGGACAGGGGAAGTTTTTGGCTACACCTTC. The chain carries TRBV3-1 and TRBJ1-2, with TRBD1 matching 10 bases. Germline CDR1 reads LGHDT; CDR2 reads YNNKEL (reference sequence). The length of the CDR3 is 16 residues. The trim removed 3 bases at V and 7 bases at J, leaving 11 bases unmatched.

A few counts support this clonotype. The chain is built from TRBV20-1 and TRBJ2-7; TRBD1 matches 10 bases. The CDR3 extends over 15 amino acids. The germline gives CDR1 DFQATT, CDR2 SNEGSKA (reference sequence). After removal of 5 bases from V and 0 bases from J, the junction contained 7 bases not matched to a gene. The CDR3 here is CSARLRDRGSYEQYF. The CDR3 DNA is TGCAGTGCTCGCCTCCGGGACAGGGGCTCCTACGAGCAGTACTTC.

The genes are TRBV7-9 and TRBJ2-7; a weak D match, TRBD1 (6 bases). With 4 bases removed from V and 6 bases from J, the gap between germline ends came to 10 bases. Germline V gene lookup returns CDR1 SEHNR and CDR2 FQNEAQ (reference sequence). This CDR3 contains 12 residues. CDR3 region: CASSSGHSEQYF. CDR3 in DNA: TGTGCCAGCAGCTCGGGACACTCCGAGCAGTACTTC.

This clonotype was seen a handful of times. The chain uses TRBV28 and TRBJ2-1; unclear D gene. This CDR3 spans 14 amino acids. The germline CDR1 and CDR2 sequences are MDHEN and SYDVKM. Trimming removed 1 base from V and 4 bases from J, with 8 bases in between. In DNA form, the CDR3 reads TGTGCCAGCAGTTTATTCGAAGGTTACAATGAGCAGTTCTTC. This sequence encodes CASSLFEGYNEQFF.

The chain combines TRBV4-1 with TRBJ1-1; weak D call: TRBD1 (5 bases). V lost 0 bases and J 6 bases, leaving 11 bases between the germline ends. There are 14 residues in the CDR3. Germline CDR1 is MGHRA and CDR2 is YSYEKL. Here the CDR3 reads CASSQDSTGPEAFF. CDR3 sequence (DNA): TGCGCCAGCAGCCAAGATTCAACAGGCCCTGAAGCTTTCTTT.

The chain links TRBV20-1 to TRBJ1-1; 7 nucleotides line up with TRBD1. CDR3 length: 15 residues. Germline CDR1 is DFQATT and CDR2 is SNEGSKA (reference sequence). The trim removed 3 bases at V and 1 base at J, leaving 8 bases unmatched. The DNA for the CDR3 is TGCAGTGCTAGCCATGGACAGGTCCGGAACACTGAAGCTTTCTTT. Translating gives CSASHGQVRNTEAFF.

V is TRBV2 and J is TRBJ1-1; D call uncertain. Germline V gene lookup returns CDR1 SNHLY and CDR2 FYNNEI. Trimming shortened V by 3 bases and J by 11 bases, and 13 bases separated the two germline ends. The CDR3 contains 12 residues. The DNA of the CDR3 is TGTGCCAGCAGTGACCCCCGGCTGGGGGCTTTCTTT. Amino acids: CASSDPRLGAFF.

The chain employs TRBV7-9 and TRBJ1-2; D is perhaps TRBD1 (5 bases). In germline, CDR1 is SEHNR, CDR2 FQNEAQ (reference sequence). Trimming took off 4 bases at V and 6 bases at J, with 18 bases between the two ends. The CDR3 is 15 amino acids. This CDR3 is CASSSGVWRDDGYTF. The CDR3 nucleotides read TGTGCCAGCAGCTCGGGGGTGTGGCGGGACGATGGCTACACCTTC.

V is TRBV5-6 and J is TRBJ2-7, with D unresolved. The CDR3 has 8 residues. The germline V gene has CDR1 SGHDT and CDR2 YYEEEE. This chain's CDR3 is CGIYEQYF. The CDR3 nucleotides are TGTGGAATCTACGAGCAGTACTTC.

The chain carries TRBV20-1 and TRBJ2-5; D perhaps matches TRBD1 (5 bases). The DNA end lines up better with TRBJ2-7; the J call may be wrong. The CDR3 covers 14 residues. Germline V gene data show CDR1 as DFQATT and CDR2 as SNEGSKA (reference sequence). CDR3 DNA: TGCAGTGCTACCCTATCGGGTGGGGCGTACGAGCAGTACTTC. Translating gives CSATLSGGAYEQYF.

V gene TRBV4-1 combines with J gene TRBJ2-3; 8 nucleotides line up with TRBD2. This CDR3 has 15 residues. The ends lost 2 bases at V and 1 base at J; junction bases unmatched: 2. From germline, CDR1 is MGHRA and CDR2 YSYEKL. CDR3 DNA: TGCGCCAGCAGCCAAAGAGCGGGGGGCACAGATACGCAGTATTTT. It is translated as CASSQRAGGTDTQYF.

The CDR3 loop reads CASQAGQPAKNIQYF. The CDR3 nucleotides read TGTGCCAGCCAGGCGGGACAGCCAGCCAAAAACATTCAGTACTTC. J is TRBJ2-4 and V is TRBV27; weak D call: TRBD1 (7 bases). The germline CDR1 and CDR2 sequences are MNHEY and SMNVEV (reference sequence). The CDR3 loop spans 15 amino acids. The V end was cut by 8 bases, the J end by 0 bases, with 14 bases between.

As to this clonotype: A junction boundary mismatches the germline segment, possibly from a read error. The CDR3 DNA is TGTGCCTGCAGCTTATCTGGGACAGGGGGGATCTACGAGCAGTACTTC. It specifies CACSLSGTGGIYEQYF. The chain joins TRBV7-8 to TRBJ2-7, with 11 bases that match TRBD1. Per the germline V gene, CDR1 is SGHVS and CDR2 is FQNEAQ. CDR3 length: 16 residues.

About this clonotype itself: Mismatch with germline at one junction end may stem from a read error. The J gene is TRBJ1-2, the V gene TRBV7-9, with 7 bases that match TRBD1. Germline-derived CDR1 and CDR2 are SEHNR and FQNEAQ (reference sequence). The CDR3 consists of 14 residues. The CDR3 DNA reads as TGTGCCAGTAGCTTTGGGACAGAAGGCGGGTTCGACACCTTC. This translates into CASSFGTEGGFDTF.

This clonotype was counted at least ten times. The genes are TRBV5-5 and TRBJ2-5; unclear D gene. CDR3 length: 13 residues. CDR1 is SGHKS, CDR2 YYEKEE, per germline (reference sequence). Trimming took off 5 bases at V and 2 bases at J, with 10 bases between the two ends. CDR3 coding DNA: TGTGCCAGCAGTTTGCCAGGTCAAGAGACCCAGTACTTC. Translation: CASSLPGQETQYF.

DNA of the CDR3: TGTGCCAGCAGCTTAGATCTGAAATCACCCCTCCACTTT. Its protein product is CASSLDLKSPLHF. The chain links TRBV11-2 to TRBJ1-6, with no clear D. V lost 0 bases to trimming and J lost 10 bases, with 7 bases between them. The CDR3 length is 13 residues. Germline V gene data show CDR1 as SGHAT and CDR2 as FQNNGV.